Each of the 31 T cell receptor beta chains below was sequenced from the same sample in a study of T cell responses to AZD1222 COVID-19 vaccine. Data came from immunoSEQ multiplex PCR; TCRdb stores just in-frame clones and leaves some out. The repertoire includes about 160,000 clones, around 90% of them detected once, and about 4% sits in the top ten. Specimen: peripheral blood, collected 28 days after the second AZD1222 dose. These receptors all stem from an adult who received the AZD1222 COVID-19 vaccine.

The V call is TRBV10-3, the J call TRBJ1-2; D is uncertain. In germline, CDR1 is ENHRY, CDR2 SYGVKD. The CDR3 contains 14 residues. The V end lost 3 bases, the J end lost 2 bases, and 10 bases lay between the germline ends. This chain's CDR3 is CAISDNGLNYGYTF. CDR3 in DNA: TGTGCCATCAGTGATAATGGGTTGAACTATGGCTACACCTTC.

This rearrangement joins TRBV4-2 to TRBJ1-1; 11 bases are shared with TRBD1. Germline V gene data show CDR1 as LGHNA and CDR2 as YNFKEQ. J gave up 4 bases and V 4 bases, and 8 bases lay outside the gene matches. The CDR3 contains 16 residues. The CDR3 DNA is TGTGCCAGCAGCCGGAGCGGCGGACAGGGGGCCACTGAAGCTTTCTTT. Its protein product is CASSRSGGQGATEAFF.

V and J are TRBV19 and TRBJ1-5; no reliable D call. Germline values: CDR1 LNHDA, CDR2 SQIVND (reference sequence). CDR3 length equals 11 residues. Trimming took 10 bases from V and 3 from J, leaving 7 bases between them. CDR3 amino acids: CATGNNQPQHF. DNA for the CDR3: TGTGCCACGGGGAACAATCAGCCCCAGCATTTT.

This rearrangement joins TRBV13 to TRBJ2-7; 12 bases are shared with TRBD2. V gave up 5 bases and J gave up 3 bases; unmatched junction bases: 5. This CDR3 contains 15 residues. Germline V gene sequence: CDR1 PRHDT, CDR2 FYEKMQ (reference sequence). This CDR3 reads CASSPGLAGNYEQYF. CDR3 DNA: TGTGCCAGCAGCCCCGGACTAGCGGGAAACTACGAGCAGTACTTC.

CDR3 in DNA: TGTGCCAGTAGTCAGGGGTACCAAGAGACCCAGTACTTC. It is translated as CASSQGYQETQYF. The V gene is TRBV19, the J gene TRBJ2-5; a weak D match, TRBD1 (6 bases). Germline V CDR1 and CDR2: LNHDA, SQIVND (reference sequence). V dropped 5 bases and J dropped 0 bases, with 7 bases sitting between them. This CDR3 comprises 13 residues.

The rearrangement joins TRBV6-4 to TRBJ1-1; D uncertain. The V end lost 7 bases, the J end lost 0 bases, and 12 bases lay between the germline ends. The CDR3 length is 14 residues. Germline V gene data show CDR1 as MRHNA and CDR2 as SNTAGT. This CDR3 reads CASKLTIMNTEAFF. The DNA for the CDR3 is TGTGCCAGCAAACTGACAATCATGAACACTGAAGCTTTCTTT.

The rearrangement links TRBV5-1 to TRBJ2-7; a possible D gene is TRBD1 (5 bases). From germline, CDR1 is SGHRS and CDR2 YFSETQ. This CDR3 is 14 amino acids long. Trimming removed 0 bases at V and 2 bases at J, with 9 bases between. The CDR3: CASSLEVGPYEQYF. The CDR3 DNA is TGCGCCAGCAGCTTGGAAGTGGGGCCCTACGAGCAGTACTTC.

The gene calls are TRBV29-1 and TRBJ2-1; TRBD2 matches at 9 bases. Germline CDR1 SQVTM, CDR2 ANQGSEA. CDR3 size: 12 residues. V was clipped by 1 base and J by 8 bases; unmatched bases: 0. This chain's CDR3 is CSVEGLADEQFF. CDR3 in DNA: TGCAGCGTTGAAGGACTAGCGGATGAGCAGTTCTTC.

There are a few counts of this clone. The chain is built from TRBV5-1 and TRBJ1-3; D remains unclear. Germline CDR1 SGHRS, CDR2 YFSETQ. Trimming shortened V by 1 base and J by 2 bases, and 10 bases separated the two germline ends. This CDR3 comprises 15 residues. The CDR3 region has the DNA TGCGCCAGCAGCTTGCTGGGGATAGCTGGAAACACCATATATTTT. This gives the protein CASSLLGIAGNTIYF.

This sequence joins TRBV9 and TRBJ2-2, with D maybe TRBD2 (5 bases). This CDR3 spans 17 amino acids. Germline-derived CDR1 and CDR2 are SGDLS and YYNGEE. Trimming pared 0 bases from V and 3 bases from J, leaving 15 bases between. The CDR3 spells CASSVALRGADTGELFF. CDR3 nucleotide sequence: TGTGCCAGCAGCGTAGCTTTACGGGGAGCGGACACCGGGGAGCTGTTTTTT.

This chain uses TRBV2 with TRBJ1-4, with D maybe TRBD1 (6 bases). The length of the CDR3 is 11 residues. Deletions cut 8 bases from V and 8 bases from J, with 9 bases between. Germline V CDR1 and CDR2: SNHLY, FYNNEI. CDR3 amino acids: CASRDIEKLFF. For the CDR3, the DNA is TGTGCCAGCCGGGACATAGAAAAACTGTTTTTT.

V and J are TRBV7-9 and TRBJ2-5, with TRBD2 identical over 9 bases. V shed 3 bases and J 4 bases; nucleotides not matched to a gene: 6. Germline V gene lookup returns CDR1 SEHNR and CDR2 FQNEAQ (reference sequence). The CDR3 covers 15 residues. For the CDR3, the DNA is TGTGCCAGCAGCTTTCGCGGGGGGGCCGGAGAGACCCAGTACTTC. Its translation: CASSFRGGAGETQYF.

The V gene is TRBV5-1, the J gene TRBJ1-2; the D gene is possibly TRBD1 (5 bases). This CDR3 comprises 15 residues. V was shortened by 1 base and J by 8 bases, with 18 bases between the two germline ends. Germline CDR1 is SGHRS and CDR2 is YFSETQ. This chain's CDR3 is CASSLIREGSGGYTF. The CDR3, as DNA: TGCGCCAGCAGCTTGATCAGGGAGGGATCGGGGGGCTACACCTTC.

This clone was seen ten or more times. The rearrangement joins TRBV3-1 (or the pseudogene TRBV3-2) to TRBJ1-1, with a weak D call TRBD1 (6 bases). The CDR3 has 16 amino acids. Trimming removed 1 base from V and 1 base from J, with 13 bases in between. Germline loops: CDR1 LGHDT, CDR2 YNNKEL (reference sequence). The CDR3 spells CASSQGAGHKNTEAFF. In DNA, the CDR3 is TGTGCCAGCAGCCAAGGCGCGGGACACAAGAACACTGAAGCTTTCTTT.

This clone was observed a single time. The chain couples TRBV11-3 to TRBJ2-7, with 16 bases aligning to TRBD2. V shed 6 bases, J shed 5 bases, and the junction held 16 bases outside the gene matches. CDR1 is SGHNT, CDR2 YENEEA, per germline. The CDR3 loop spans 19 amino acids. CDR3 sequence: CASSNPVGTSGRAINEQYF. CDR3 nucleotide sequence: TGTGCCAGCAGTAACCCGGTGGGGACTAGCGGGAGGGCCATAAACGAGCAGTACTTC.

This chain connects TRBV5-1 to TRBJ2-3; TRBD2 matches 12 bases. This CDR3 comprises 14 residues. V lost 4 bases to trimming and J lost 6 bases; unmatched junction nucleotides: 3. Germline CDR1 SGHRS, CDR2 YFSETQ. The CDR3 loop is CASSPGLAGDTQYF. In nucleotides, the CDR3 is TGCGCCAGCAGCCCTGGACTAGCGGGGGATACGCAGTATTTT.

The chain uses TRBV5-6 and TRBJ2-4, with D perhaps matching TRBD1 or TRBD2 (5 bases each). The CDR3 runs to 19 residues. CDR1 is SGHDT, CDR2 YYEEEE, per germline. Deletions cut 1 base from V and 5 bases from J, with 25 bases between. CDR3 nucleotides: TGTGCCAGCAGCTTGTGGGACCGAAGACGAACCCCGAAGGAAAACATTCAGTACTTC. This gives the protein CASSLWDRRRTPKENIQYF. The variable domain in full, with the rest retrieved from reference TRBV5-6 and TRBJ2-4, is DAGVTQSPTHLIKTRGQQVTLRCSPKSGHDTVSWYQQALGQGPQFIFQYYEEEERQRGNFPDRFSGHQFPNYSSELNVNALLLGDSALYLCASSLWDRRRTPKENIQYFGAGTRLSVL.

The chain has TRBV30 and TRBJ1-4; 8 bases match TRBD1. Trimming cost V 3 bases and J 8 bases; bases outside gene matches: 11. CDR3 length: 15 amino acids. Germline CDR1 reads GTSNPN; CDR2 reads SVGIG (reference sequence). The chain's CDR3 is CAWSLTGGPEEKLFF. CDR3 nucleotide sequence: TGTGCCTGGAGCCTCACAGGGGGGCCTGAGGAAAAACTGTTTTTT.

The V and J genes are TRBV2 and TRBJ2-7; TRBD2 matches at 10 bases. This CDR3 region has 15 residues. Germline V CDR1 and CDR2: SNHLY, FYNNEI. V trimming: 2 bases; J trimming: 7 bases; junction bases outside the gene matches: 8. CDR3 sequence: CASSELTSGEGEQYF. CDR3 sequence (DNA): TGTGCCAGCAGTGAACTAACTAGCGGGGAGGGGGAGCAGTACTTC.

The CDR3: CAWSGNGYTF. In DNA form, the CDR3 reads TGTGCCTGGAGTGGTAATGGCTACACCTTC. The V gene is TRBV30, the J gene TRBJ1-2; D is ambiguous. The V gene's germline CDR1 is GTSNPN and CDR2 SVGIG (reference sequence). V lost 1 base and J 6 bases, leaving 3 bases between the germline ends. The CDR3 covers 10 residues.

Only one count was recorded for this clone. The chain couples TRBV7-2 to TRBJ1-3, with D perhaps TRBD1 (6 bases). The CDR3 is 16 residues long. Germline CDR1 reads SGHTA; CDR2 reads FQGNSA. Trimming removed 1 base from V and 3 bases from J, with 13 bases in between. CDR3 bases: TGTGCCAGCAGCTTAGGAGGCAGGGGTTATGGAAACACCATATATTTT. Translation gives CASSLGGRGYGNTIYF.

This clone was counted a single time. The chain has TRBV7-9 and TRBJ2-3; no reliable D call. The CDR3 contains 13 residues. The V and J ends lost 4 bases and 4 bases respectively, with 9 bases between them. Germline CDR1 is SEHNR and CDR2 is FQNEAQ (reference sequence). CDR3 DNA sequence: TGTGCCAGCAGCTGGAGATGGGCAGATACGCAGTATTTT. This codes for CASSWRWADTQYF.

The chain recombines TRBV3-1 (or the pseudogene TRBV3-2) with TRBJ1-1, with a weak D call TRBD1 (5 bases). Trimming removed 5 bases at V and 7 bases at J, with 20 bases between. CDR3 size: 15 residues. From germline, CDR1 is LGHDT and CDR2 YNNKEL (reference sequence). CDR3 nucleotide sequence: TGTGCCAGCAGCGGGGGTTACCCGGACCCTTATGAAGCTTTCTTT. It translates to CASSGGYPDPYEAFF.

The chain is built from TRBV14 and TRBJ1-3; no reliable D call. With 2 bases removed from V and 4 bases from J, the gap between germline ends came to 9 bases. Per the germline V gene, CDR1 is SGHDN and CDR2 is FVKESK. The CDR3 totals 14 residues. CDR3 sequence: CASSQIAPGNTIYF. DNA for the CDR3: TGTGCCAGCAGCCAAATCGCTCCGGGAAACACCATATATTTT.

The chain employs TRBV9 and TRBJ2-3, with 8 bases that match TRBD1. CDR3 size: 16 residues. The ends lost 4 bases at V and 0 bases at J; junction bases unmatched: 7. The germline gives CDR1 SGDLS, CDR2 YYNGEE. This CDR3 reads CASSPRTGWSTDTQYF. Written as DNA, the CDR3 is TGTGCCAGCAGCCCAAGGACAGGGTGGAGCACAGATACGCAGTATTTT.

This clone was found once. The V gene is TRBV5-1, the J gene TRBJ1-1, with TRBD1 as a possible D gene (5 bases). CDR1 SGHRS and CDR2 YFSETQ come from the germline V gene. There are 12 residues in the CDR3. Trimming cost V 0 bases and J 8 bases, with 8 bases left between them. The CDR3 sequence: CASSLGQGEAFF. DNA for the CDR3: TGCGCCAGCAGCTTGGGGCAGGGAGAAGCTTTCTTT.

This sequence joins TRBV5-1 and TRBJ2-2, with unresolved D. Trimming left V 0 bases short and J 0 bases short, with 6 bases between. CDR1 and CDR2 from the germline V gene are SGHRS and YFSETQ. The CDR3 has 15 residues. The CDR3 region is CASSLDGANTGELFF. The CDR3 nucleotides are TGCGCCAGCAGCTTGGACGGAGCGAACACCGGGGAGCTGTTTTTT.

The V and J genes are TRBV25-1 and TRBJ2-5; 13 positions match TRBD2. CDR3 length: 18 amino acids. CDR1 and CDR2 from the germline V gene are MGHDK and SYGVNS. Trimming cost V 8 bases and J 5 bases; bases outside gene matches: 17. This CDR3 reads CASRERNRLAGGSETQYF. In nucleotides, the CDR3 is TGTGCCAGCCGGGAAAGGAACAGACTAGCGGGGGGCTCTGAGACCCAGTACTTC. The whole variable domain, remainder taken from reference TRBV25-1 and TRBJ2-5, is EADIYQTPRYLVIGTGKKITLECSQTMGHDKMYWYQQDPGMELHLIHYSYGVNSTEKGDLSSESTVSRIRTEHFPLTLESARPSHTSQYLCASRERNRLAGGSETQYFGPGTRLLVL.

The chain uses TRBV6-2 or TRBV6-3 and TRBJ2-7; 7 bases are shared with TRBD2. The germline gives CDR1 MNHEY, CDR2 SVGEGT. Losses at the gene ends were 2 bases for V and 1 base for J; bases not matched to a gene: 5. CDR3 length: 15 residues. In DNA, the CDR3 is TGTGCCAGCAGTTACGAGGGCGGGAGTTCCTACGAGCAGTACTTC. This gives the protein CASSYEGGSSYEQYF.

This clone appeared once. The chain uses TRBV4-1 and TRBJ1-1; D not resolved. This CDR3 has 13 amino acids. V lost 1 base and J 6 bases, leaving 9 bases between the germline ends. Looked up from germline, CDR1 is MGHRA and CDR2 is YSYEKL. CDR3 protein: CASSQVGYPEAFF. For the CDR3, the DNA is TGCGCCAGCAGCCAAGTCGGGTACCCTGAAGCTTTCTTT.

The rearrangement links TRBV3-1 (or the pseudogene TRBV3-2) to TRBJ2-1; 11 positions agree with TRBD2. This CDR3 is 16 amino acids long. Germline-derived CDR1 and CDR2 are LGHDT and YNNKEL (reference sequence). V was pared by 4 bases and J by 3 bases, with 5 bases of the junction left unmatched. In DNA form, the CDR3 reads TGTGCCAGCAGCCGTATGGGGACTAGCGGCTACAATGAGCAGTTCTTC. Translation: CASSRMGTSGYNEQFF.